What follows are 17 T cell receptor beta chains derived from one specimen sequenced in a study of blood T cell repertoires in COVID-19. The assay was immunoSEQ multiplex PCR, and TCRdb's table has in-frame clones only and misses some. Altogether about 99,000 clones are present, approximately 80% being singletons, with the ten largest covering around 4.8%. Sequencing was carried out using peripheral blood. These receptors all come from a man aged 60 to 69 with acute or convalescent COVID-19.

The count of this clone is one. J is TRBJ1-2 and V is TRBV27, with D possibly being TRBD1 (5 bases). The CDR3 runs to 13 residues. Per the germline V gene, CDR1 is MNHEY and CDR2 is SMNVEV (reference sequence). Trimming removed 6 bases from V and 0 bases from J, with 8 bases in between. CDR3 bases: TGTGCCAGCAGGACAGATACTAACTATGGCTACACCTTC. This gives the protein CASRTDTNYGYTF.

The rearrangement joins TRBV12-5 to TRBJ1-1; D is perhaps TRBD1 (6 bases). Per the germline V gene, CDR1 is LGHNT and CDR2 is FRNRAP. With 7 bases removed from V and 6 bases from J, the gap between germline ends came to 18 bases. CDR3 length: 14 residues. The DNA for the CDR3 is TGTGCTAGTGCCCGAGGGGGTGCGGTCGCTGAAGCTTTCTTT. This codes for CASARGGAVAEAFF.

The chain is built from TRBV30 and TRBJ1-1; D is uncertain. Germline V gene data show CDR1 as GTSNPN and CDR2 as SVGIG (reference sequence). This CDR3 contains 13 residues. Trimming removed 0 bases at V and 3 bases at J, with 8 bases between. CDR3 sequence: CAWSVLGYTEAFF. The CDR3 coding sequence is TGTGCCTGGAGTGTACTAGGGTACACTGAAGCTTTCTTT.

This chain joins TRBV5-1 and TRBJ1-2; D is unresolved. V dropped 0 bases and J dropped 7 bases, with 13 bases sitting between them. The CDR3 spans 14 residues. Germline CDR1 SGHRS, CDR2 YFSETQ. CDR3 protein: CASSLGREGGGYTF. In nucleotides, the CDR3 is TGCGCCAGCAGCTTGGGTCGTGAGGGTGGTGGCTACACCTTC.

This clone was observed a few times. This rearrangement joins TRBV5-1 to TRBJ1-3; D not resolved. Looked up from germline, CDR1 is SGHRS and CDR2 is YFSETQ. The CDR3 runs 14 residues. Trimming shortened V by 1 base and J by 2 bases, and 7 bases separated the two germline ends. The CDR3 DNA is TGCGCCAGCAGCTTGTCAGATACTGGAAACACCATATATTTT. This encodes CASSLSDTGNTIYF. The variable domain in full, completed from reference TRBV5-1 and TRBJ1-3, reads KAGVTQTPRYLIKTRGQQVTLSCSPISGHRSVSWYQQTPGQGLQFLFEYFSETQRNKGNFPGRFSGRQFSNSRSEMNVSTLELGDSALYLCASSLSDTGNTIYFGEGSWLTVV.

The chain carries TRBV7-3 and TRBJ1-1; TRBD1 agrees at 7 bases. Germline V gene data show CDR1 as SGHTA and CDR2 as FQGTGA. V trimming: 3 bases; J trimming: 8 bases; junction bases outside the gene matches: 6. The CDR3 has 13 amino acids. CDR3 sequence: CASSLDRQGEAFF. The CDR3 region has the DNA TGTGCCAGCAGCTTGGACAGGCAGGGGGAAGCTTTCTTT.

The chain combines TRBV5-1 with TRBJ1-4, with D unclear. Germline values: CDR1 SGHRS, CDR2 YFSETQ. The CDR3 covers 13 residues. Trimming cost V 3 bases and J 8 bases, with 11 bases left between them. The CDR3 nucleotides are TGCGCCAGCAGCTCAGCGCAAGGAGAAAAACTGTTTTTT. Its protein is CASSSAQGEKLFF.

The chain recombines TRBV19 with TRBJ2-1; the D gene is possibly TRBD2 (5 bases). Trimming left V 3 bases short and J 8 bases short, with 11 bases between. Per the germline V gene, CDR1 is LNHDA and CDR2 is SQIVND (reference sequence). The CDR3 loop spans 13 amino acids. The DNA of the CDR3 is TGTGCCAGTAGTATCCCACGGCGGGATGAGCAGTTCTTC. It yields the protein CASSIPRRDEQFF.

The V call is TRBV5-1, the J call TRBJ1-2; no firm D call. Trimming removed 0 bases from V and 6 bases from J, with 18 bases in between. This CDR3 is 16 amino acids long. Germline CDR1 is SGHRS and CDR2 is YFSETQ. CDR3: CASSLAAQEKRNGYTF. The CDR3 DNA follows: TGCGCCAGCAGCTTGGCGGCCCAGGAAAAGAGAAATGGCTACACCTTC.

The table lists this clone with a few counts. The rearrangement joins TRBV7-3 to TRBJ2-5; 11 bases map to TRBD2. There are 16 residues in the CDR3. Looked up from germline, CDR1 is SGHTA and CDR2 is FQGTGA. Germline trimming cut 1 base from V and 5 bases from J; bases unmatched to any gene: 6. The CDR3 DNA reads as TGTGCCAGCAGCTTAAATGGGCTAGCGGGAGGTGAGACCCAGTACTTC. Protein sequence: CASSLNGLAGGETQYF.

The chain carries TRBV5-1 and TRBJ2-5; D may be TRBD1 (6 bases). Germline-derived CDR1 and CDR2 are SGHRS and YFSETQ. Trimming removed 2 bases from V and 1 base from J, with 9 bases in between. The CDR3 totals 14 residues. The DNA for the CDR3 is TGCGCCAGCAGCTTACAGGGAATCCAAGAGACCCAGTACTTC. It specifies CASSLQGIQETQYF. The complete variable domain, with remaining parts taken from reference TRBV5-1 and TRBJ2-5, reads KAGVTQTPRYLIKTRGQQVTLSCSPISGHRSVSWYQQTPGQGLQFLFEYFSETQRNKGNFPGRFSGRQFSNSRSEMNVSTLELGDSALYLCASSLQGIQETQYFGPGTRLLVL.

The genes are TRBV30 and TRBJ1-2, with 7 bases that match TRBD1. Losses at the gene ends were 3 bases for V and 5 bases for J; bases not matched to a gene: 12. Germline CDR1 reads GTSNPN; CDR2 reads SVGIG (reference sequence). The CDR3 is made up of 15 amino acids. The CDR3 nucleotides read TGTGCCTGGAGAGCTCGGGACAGCGGATGGTATGGCTACACCTTC. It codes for CAWRARDSGWYGYTF.

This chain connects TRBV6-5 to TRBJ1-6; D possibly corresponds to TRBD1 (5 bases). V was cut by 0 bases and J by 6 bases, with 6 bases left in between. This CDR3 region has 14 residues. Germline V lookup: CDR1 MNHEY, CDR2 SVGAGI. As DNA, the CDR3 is TGTGCCAGCAGTTACTCGGGGGGTAATTCACCCCTCCACTTT. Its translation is CASSYSGGNSPLHF.

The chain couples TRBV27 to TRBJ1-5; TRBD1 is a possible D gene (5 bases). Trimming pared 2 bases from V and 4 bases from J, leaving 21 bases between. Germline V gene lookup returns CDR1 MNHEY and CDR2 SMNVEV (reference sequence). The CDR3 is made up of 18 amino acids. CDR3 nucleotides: TGTGCCAGCAGTTTACGTCCCCCCCAGACAGAAAGTAATCAGCCCCAGCATTTT. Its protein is CASSLRPPQTESNQPQHF.

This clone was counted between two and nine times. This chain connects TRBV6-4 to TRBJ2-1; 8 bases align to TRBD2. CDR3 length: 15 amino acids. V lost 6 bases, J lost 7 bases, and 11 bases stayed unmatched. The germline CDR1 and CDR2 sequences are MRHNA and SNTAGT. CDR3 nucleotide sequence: TGTGCCAGCAGCCCTACGGGGGGGGCCGGAAATGAGCAGTTCTTC. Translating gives CASSPTGGAGNEQFF.

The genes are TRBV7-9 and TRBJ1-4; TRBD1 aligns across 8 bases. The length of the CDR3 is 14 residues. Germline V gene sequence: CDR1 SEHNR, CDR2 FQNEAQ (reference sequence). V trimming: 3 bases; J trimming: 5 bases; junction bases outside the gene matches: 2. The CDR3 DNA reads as TGTGCCAGCAGCTTTACAGGGGGAAATGAAAAACTGTTTTTT. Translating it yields CASSFTGGNEKLFF.

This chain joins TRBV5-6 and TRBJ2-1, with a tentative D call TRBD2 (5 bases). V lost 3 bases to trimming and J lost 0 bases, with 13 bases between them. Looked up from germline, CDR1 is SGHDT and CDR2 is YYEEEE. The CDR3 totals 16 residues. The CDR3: CASSWFLGVSYNEQFF. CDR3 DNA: TGTGCCAGCAGCTGGTTTTTGGGAGTCTCCTACAATGAGCAGTTCTTC.